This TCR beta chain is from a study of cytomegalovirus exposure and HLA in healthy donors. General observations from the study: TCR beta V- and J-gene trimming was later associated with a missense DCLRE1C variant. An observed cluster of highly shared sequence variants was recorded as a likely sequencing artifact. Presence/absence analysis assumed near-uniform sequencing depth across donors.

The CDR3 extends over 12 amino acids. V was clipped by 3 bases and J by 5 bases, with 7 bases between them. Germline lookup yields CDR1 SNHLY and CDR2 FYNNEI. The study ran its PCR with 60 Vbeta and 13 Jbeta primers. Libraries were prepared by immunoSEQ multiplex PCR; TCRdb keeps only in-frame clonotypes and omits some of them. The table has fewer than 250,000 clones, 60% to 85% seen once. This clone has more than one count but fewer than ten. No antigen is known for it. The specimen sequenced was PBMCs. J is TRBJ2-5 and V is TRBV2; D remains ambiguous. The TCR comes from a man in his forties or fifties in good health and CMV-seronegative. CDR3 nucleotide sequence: TGTGCCAGCAGTGAGGGCCAGGAGACCCAGTACTTC. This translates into CASSEGQETQYF.